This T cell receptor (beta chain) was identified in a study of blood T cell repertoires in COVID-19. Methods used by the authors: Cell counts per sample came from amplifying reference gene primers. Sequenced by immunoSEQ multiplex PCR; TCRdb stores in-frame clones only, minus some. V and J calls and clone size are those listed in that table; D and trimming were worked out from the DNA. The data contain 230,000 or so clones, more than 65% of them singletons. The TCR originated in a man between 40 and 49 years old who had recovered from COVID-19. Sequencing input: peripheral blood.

CDR3 sequence reads: CASRDIRGSYEQYF. CDR3 nucleotide sequence: TGTGCCAGCAGAGATATCCGGGGCTCCTACGAGCAGTACTTC. The rearrangement joins TRBV27 to TRBJ2-7; tentative D call: TRBD2 (5 bases). V gave up 6 bases and J gave up 0 bases, with 12 bases separating them. This CDR3 contains 14 residues. Germline CDR1 reads MNHEY; CDR2 reads SMNVEV (reference sequence).